These T cell receptor beta chains were read from a single sample in a study of identical twins. TCRdb re-called the 5' RACE reads through MiXCR, storing one row per CDR3 protein. The data show roughly 710,000 distinct CDR3 sequences, 6% to 6.5% seen once. Material: naive T cells sorted from blood. Receptor source: a man younger than 30 in good health. CDR3s include the opening cysteine and the closing phenylalanine or tryptophan. D genes are given only for firm matches. Clone sizes are given selectively: once, few, many, or a class where the clone is expanded.

clone_size	d_call	j_call	v_call	cdr3_nt	cdr3_aa
many	.	TRBJ1-6	TRBV10-3	TGTGCCATCAGGGCCGAGGGAGACGTTTCACCCCTCCACTTT	CAIRAEGDVSPLHF
many	.	TRBJ2-5	TRBV6-5	TGTGCCAGCAGTTCCTACAGGGCTGACGAGACCCAGTACTTC	CASSSYRADETQYF
many	TRBD2	TRBJ2-1	TRBV20-1	TGCAGTGCCCCCGGGGAGGGCTCCTACAATGAGCAGTTCTTC	CSAPGEGSYNEQFF
many	.	TRBJ2-1	TRBV4-1	TGCGCCAGCAGCCAAGATAGGCGGCTACAGTTCTTC	CASSQDRRLQFF
many	.	TRBJ2-3	TRBV24-1	TGTGCCACCAGTGACCCCTTGACGGATACGCAGTATTTT	CATSDPLTDTQYF
few	.	TRBJ1-6	TRBV7-2	TGTGCCAGCAGCTCCGACTCACCCCTCCACTTT	CASSSDSPLHF
once	.	TRBJ2-6	TRBV12-3/TRBV12-4	TGTGCCAGCCGACCGACCTCTGGGGCCAACGTCCTGACTTTC	CASRPTSGANVLTF
many	TRBD1	TRBJ1-2	TRBV28	TGTGCCAGCGATAACAGGGGTGACTATGGCTACACCTTC	CASDNRGDYGYTF
many	.	TRBJ2-5	TRBV12-3/TRBV12-4	TGTGCCAGCAGCCCCGTTCGGGGGACGGAGACCCAGTACTTC	CASSPVRGTETQYF
many	.	TRBJ2-1	TRBV7-2	TGTGCCAGCAGAAGAGGACCGGTCAATGAGCAGTTCTTC	CASRRGPVNEQFF
many	.	TRBJ2-7	TRBV6-2/TRBV6-3	TGTGCCAGCAGTTACGTCGGTTGGGCCTACGAGCAGTACTTC	CASSYVGWAYEQYF
few	TRBD2	TRBJ2-7	TRBV7-2	TGTGCCAGCAGCGACCTGCCGGGACTAGCGGTTTACGAGCAGTACTTC	CASSDLPGLAVYEQYF
many	.	TRBJ2-2	TRBV5-1	TGCGCCAGCAGCTTGACCTTTACTAGGTCCGGGGAGCTGTTTTTT	CASSLTFTRSGELFF
few	.	TRBJ2-7	TRBV28	TGTGCCAGCAGTTTGAAGTCTACCGGCCCCTACGAGCAGTACTTC	CASSLKSTGPYEQYF
.	.	TRBJ2-5	TRBV12-3/TRBV12-4	TGTGCCAGCAGTTTCCAGGCGGGGAACTTAGAGACCCAGTACTTC	CASSFQAGNLETQYF
few	.	TRBJ1-4	TRBV4-3	TGCGCCAGCAGCCAAGATTCTCAACGCAATAATGAAAAACTGTTTTTT	CASSQDSQRNNEKLFF
few	.	TRBJ2-2	TRBV18	TGTGCCAGCTCACTATTTAGCGACACCGGGGAGCTGTTTTTT	CASSLFSDTGELFF
few	.	TRBJ2-7	TRBV4-2	TGTGCCAGCAGCCAATCTTTTGTGGAGCAGTACTTC	CASSQSFVEQYF
few	.	TRBJ2-1	TRBV4-2	TGTGCCAGCAGCCTACAAGCCCGCGGGACTTCATACAATGAGCAGTTCTTC	CASSLQARGTSYNEQFF
many	.	TRBJ2-7	TRBV7-2	TGTGCCAGCACCCTAAGCGCAGGAGGGTACGAGCAGTACTTC	CASTLSAGGYEQYF
many	TRBD2	TRBJ2-1	TRBV20-1	TGCAGTGCACAGGATCGTAGCGGGAGGTACTACAATGAGCAGTTCTTC	CSAQDRSGRYYNEQFF
few	TRBD2	TRBJ2-3	TRBV4-1	TGCGCCAGCAGCCAAGCGACGGCAGCGGCTAGCGGGAGATTAACAGATACGCAGTATTTT	CASSQATAAASGRLTDTQYF
.	TRBD2	TRBJ2-1	TRBV29-1	TGCAGCGGGGGCACTAGCGGGAGGATTGGGAATGAGCAGTTCTTC	CSGGTSGRIGNEQFF
many	.	TRBJ1-1	TRBV27	TGTGCCAGCAGCCGCCTGTCGATGAACACTGAAGCTTTCTTT	CASSRLSMNTEAFF
many	.	TRBJ1-5	TRBV11-1	TGTGCCAGCAGCCGAATCGCAGGGGCACGTGAAAGCAATCAGCCCCAGCATTTT	CASSRIAGARESNQPQHF
many	.	TRBJ2-5	TRBV24-1	TGTGCCACCAGTGATCCACACCAGGGGCCAACCTACCAAGAGACCCAGTACTTC	CATSDPHQGPTYQETQYF
few	.	TRBJ2-1	TRBV15	TGTGCCACCAGCCCCTCACGGACCTATGAGCAGTTCTTC	CATSPSRTYEQFF
many	TRBD2	TRBJ2-3	TRBV7-7	TGTGCCAGCAGCCCTAGCGGCCCAGGGGATACGCAGTATTTT	CASSPSGPGDTQYF
many	.	TRBJ2-3	TRBV29-1	TGCAGCGCCGACGGTAGCACAGATACGCAGTATTTT	CSADGSTDTQYF
few	.	TRBJ2-1	TRBV29-1	TGCAGCGTTTCGGGGGCCGGGAAGATTCGGGAGCAGTTCTTC	CSVSGAGKIREQFF
few	.	TRBJ2-5	TRBV2	TGTGCCAGCACCTACCGGGACTCCCAAGAGACCCAGTACTTC	CASTYRDSQETQYF
many	TRBD1	TRBJ1-1	TRBV4-1	TGCGCCAGCAGCCAACAGACAGGGTACACTGAAGCTTTCTTT	CASSQQTGYTEAFF
many	TRBD2	TRBJ2-1	TRBV12-3/TRBV12-4	TGTGCCAGCAGTTACGAGGGACTAGCGGGGAATGAGCAGTTCTTC	CASSYEGLAGNEQFF
.	.	TRBJ1-1	TRBV3-1	TGTGCCAGCAGCCAAGGGCAATACACTGAAGCTTTCTTT	CASSQGQYTEAFF
few	.	TRBJ2-5	TRBV5-6	TGTGCCAGCAGCCTCCCTGCAGGTGGAGAGACCCAGTACTTC	CASSLPAGGETQYF
.	.	TRBJ2-1	TRBV11-2	TGTGCCAGCAGCTTAGAGGCTAGCCTGTACAATGAGCAGTTCTTC	CASSLEASLYNEQFF
many	.	TRBJ2-2	TRBV12-3/TRBV12-4	TGTGCCAGCAGTTTTGGGGGTTTCACCGGGGAGCTGTTTTTT	CASSFGGFTGELFF
many	.	TRBJ1-1	TRBV29-1	TGCAGCGTTAGTACAGCTAACACTGAAGCTTTCTTT	CSVSTANTEAFF
.	.	TRBJ1-1	TRBV20-1	TGCAGTGCTAGGGAATCCCCCGGGGCTCAGAGTGGCGCTTTCTTT	CSARESPGAQSGAFF
.	.	TRBJ1-1	TRBV25-1	TGTGCCAGCAGTGAGGGCTGGAACACTGAAGCTTTCTTT	CASSEGWNTEAFF
many	.	TRBJ2-6	TRBV29-1	TGCAGCGTTGTCAGCAGCTCTGGGGCCAACGTCCTGACTTTC	CSVVSSSGANVLTF
few	.	TRBJ2-2	TRBV27	TGTGCCAGCAGATCGATGGGCACCGGGGAGCTGTTTTTT	CASRSMGTGELFF
.	.	TRBJ1-2	TRBV10-3	TGTGCCTGCGGGCCGCCTAGTGACGGCTACACCTTC	CACGPPSDGYTF